These 11 T cell receptor beta chains came from one sample sequenced in a study of shared clonotypes between healthy human individuals. Using immunoSEQ multiplex PCR, the repertoire was profiled, and TCRdb retains in-frame clones only, with some absent. The sample records 450,000 to 700,000 clones, around 95% being singletons. As defined, naive CD8 cells were CD45RO-negative and positively selected for CCR7, with terminally differentiated effector memory CD45RA+ cells excluded. The specimen sequenced was naive CD8+ T cells sorted from blood. The source of these receptors is a woman aged 25 to 39 in good health.

The genes are TRBV29-1 and TRBJ2-5, with D possibly TRBD1 on 5 matching bases. V was trimmed by 4 bases and J by 1 base, leaving 7 bases between them. Germline CDR1 SQVTM, CDR2 ANQGSEA. This CDR3 spans 12 amino acids. The CDR3 region has the DNA TGCAGCGTTGTGACAGCCCAAGAGACCCAGTACTTC. Translated: CSVVTAQETQYF.

Worth noting for this clone: The identical CDR3 is also encoded by other nucleotide sequences in the sample. The chain combines TRBV28 with TRBJ1-5, with 8 bases that match TRBD1. V shed 2 bases and J 4 bases; nucleotides not matched to a gene: 1. This CDR3 region has 14 residues. Germline CDR1 MDHEN, CDR2 SYDVKM. CDR3 protein: CASSLRQGNQPQHF. The CDR3 DNA follows: TGTGCCAGCAGTTTAAGACAGGGGAATCAGCCCCAGCATTTT.

This chain joins TRBV6-1 and TRBJ2-1; no firm D call. CDR3 length: 13 residues. Germline loops: CDR1 MNHNS, CDR2 SASEGT. Deletions cut 4 bases from V and 5 bases from J, with 9 bases between. In DNA form, the CDR3 reads TGTGCCAGCAGTGGTCCTATGAACAATGAGCAGTTCTTC. Translated, it gives CASSGPMNNEQFF.

The rearrangement joins TRBV7-8 to TRBJ2-2; 7 positions match TRBD2. This CDR3 is built from 21 residues. Losses at the gene ends were 3 bases for V and 1 base for J; bases not matched to a gene: 20. Germline V gene data show CDR1 as SGHVS and CDR2 as FQNEAQ. The CDR3 protein is CASSLGLIGTSASENTGELFF. In nucleotides, the CDR3 is TGTGCCAGCAGCTTGGGTTTGATAGGAACTAGCGCCTCCGAGAACACCGGGGAGCTGTTTTTT.

The genes are TRBV10-3 and TRBJ2-5; 8 positions match TRBD2. This CDR3 is 16 amino acids long. Trimming at V came to 10 bases and at J to 0 bases, leaving 13 bases not matched to a gene. Germline assignment: CDR1 ENHRY and CDR2 SYGVKD. The CDR3 coding sequence is TGTGCCACCGGGGGGGACTCTCTTCCTGACCAAGAGACCCAGTACTTC. It codes for CATGGDSLPDQETQYF.

In its sample, this clone was seen once. This chain links TRBV29-1 with TRBJ2-7; D possibly corresponds to TRBD2 (7 bases). Germline values: CDR1 SQVTM, CDR2 ANQGSEA. The V end lost 4 bases, the J end lost 4 bases, and 20 bases lay between the germline ends. The length of the CDR3 is 15 residues. CDR3 sequence reads: CSVAGSGTLLYEQYF. For the CDR3, the DNA is TGCAGCGTTGCAGGGAGCGGGACACTCCTTTACGAGCAGTACTTC.

Here the CDR3 DNA reads TGTGCCAGCAGTCCGGGGCAAGGCACCGGGGAGCTGTTTTTT. Protein sequence: CASSPGQGTGELFF. The rearrangement joins TRBV27 to TRBJ2-2, with D perhaps given as TRBD1 or TRBD2 (5 bases each). Germline V lookup: CDR1 MNHEY, CDR2 SMNVEV (reference sequence). With 5 bases removed from V and 4 bases from J, the gap between germline ends came to 11 bases. The CDR3 contains 14 residues.

V and J are TRBV4-1 and TRBJ2-2; D not resolved. V lost 1 base and J lost 7, with 10 bases in between. Germline lookup yields CDR1 MGHRA and CDR2 YSYEKL. This CDR3 has 14 amino acids. The CDR3 nucleotides are TGCGCCAGCAGCCAAGGGGAACTAAACGGGGAGCTGTTTTTT. It yields the protein CASSQGELNGELFF.

The chain links TRBV6-6 to TRBJ1-2; 11 bases agree with TRBD1. The CDR3 totals 13 residues. V was pared by 7 bases and J by 3 bases, with 1 base of the junction left unmatched. Germline loops: CDR1 MNHNY, CDR2 SVGAGI (reference sequence). Here the CDR3 DNA reads TGTGCCAGCACGGGACAGGGGGACTATGGCTACACCTTC. Protein: CASTGQGDYGYTF.

The chain is built from TRBV27 and TRBJ1-1, with 8 bases aligning to TRBD1. V shed 6 bases, J shed 4 bases, and the junction held 16 bases outside the gene matches. CDR3 length: 17 amino acids. Looked up from germline, CDR1 is MNHEY and CDR2 is SMNVEV (reference sequence). The CDR3 is CASSHRDRRHRRTEAFF. The CDR3, as DNA: TGTGCCAGCAGCCACCGGGACAGGCGGCATCGGCGCACTGAAGCTTTCTTT.

The gene calls are TRBV6-1 and TRBJ1-5; maybe TRBD1 (5 bases). Germline values: CDR1 MNHNS, CDR2 SASEGT. V lost 0 bases and J lost 2, with 8 bases in between. CDR3 length equals 15 residues. CDR3 residues: CASSEARGGNQPQHF. The CDR3 region has the DNA TGTGCCAGCAGTGAAGCGAGGGGTGGCAATCAGCCCCAGCATTTT.